The entry that follows covers one TCR beta chain sequence. This entry comes from a study of blood T cell repertoires in COVID-19. The protocol was immunoSEQ multiplex PCR, while the TCRdb copy is restricted to in-frame clones and leaves out a portion. Among approximately 220,000 clones, about 88% were seen once, and the ten largest hold more than 4%. There are 14 residues in the CDR3. CDR1 is SGHNT and CDR2 is YENEEA in the germline V gene. V lost 1 base, J lost 4 bases, and 5 bases lay in between. The sequencing input was PBMCs or T cells enriched from blood (not recorded which). The chain couples TRBV11-3 to TRBJ1-6; the D is unclear. The receptor was derived from a young woman who had been exposed to COVID-19. The CDR3 nucleotides are TGTGCCAGCAGCTTAGCTGAGTATAATTCACCCCTCCACTTT. Encoded protein: CASSLAEYNSPLHF.